Below, 32 T cell receptor beta chains from the same sample are listed, as sequenced in a study of tumour-infiltrating T cells in Burkitt lymphoma. TCRdb keeps only in-frame clones here, not all; method: immunoSEQ multiplex PCR. The sample gives about 280 clones, 21% of which show up once; about 19% is in the top ten. The sample consisted of tumor tissue. The receptors come from a human donor with Burkitt lymphoma.

This chain joins TRBV7-3 and TRBJ2-5; 8 nucleotides match TRBD1. The junction had 3 bases not matched to a gene; V was cut back by 5 bases and J by 4 bases. The CDR3 has 13 residues. The germline V gene has CDR1 SGHTA and CDR2 FQGTGA. The CDR3 protein is CASSPTGVETQYF. In nucleotides, the CDR3 is TGTGCCAGCAGCCCGACAGGGGTAGAGACCCAGTACTTC.

This chain joins TRBV29-1 and TRBJ2-2, with D unclear. CDR3 length equals 11 residues. Germline V lookup: CDR1 SQVTM, CDR2 ANQGSEA. Trimming stripped 0 bases from V and 8 bases from J, with 4 bases between. The CDR3 DNA reads as TGCAGCGTTGAAGAGGGTGGGGAGCTGTTTTTT. Protein product: CSVEEGGELFF.

V and J are TRBV4-1 and TRBJ1-1; D remains ambiguous. Trimming removed 1 base from V and 3 bases from J, with 9 bases in between. The CDR3 sequence is 14 residues long. CDR1 is MGHRA, CDR2 YSYEKL, per germline. CDR3 sequence: CASSQVGWDTEAFF. CDR3 bases: TGCGCCAGCAGCCAAGTGGGTTGGGACACTGAAGCTTTCTTT.

V and J are TRBV18 and TRBJ2-2; TRBD1 might be the D (6 bases). V lost 4 bases and J 2 bases, leaving 8 bases between the germline ends. Germline V gives CDR1 KGHSH, CDR2 LQKENI. The CDR3 sequence is 14 residues long. The CDR3 is CASSRGPNTGELFF. In DNA, the CDR3 is TGTGCCAGCTCACGGGGGCCTAACACCGGGGAGCTGTTTTTT.

In its sample, this clone was seen a few times. The V gene is TRBV6-6, the J gene TRBJ2-7; the D gene is possibly TRBD2 (5 bases). The CDR3 is 14 residues long. Germline V gene sequence: CDR1 MNHNY, CDR2 SVGAGI (reference sequence). V lost 5 bases and J 5 bases, leaving 16 bases between the germline ends. CDR3: CASSQGPFGDEQYF. The CDR3, as DNA: TGTGCCAGCAGTCAAGGACCATTCGGGGACGAGCAGTACTTC.

This clone has just a few counts. The gene calls are TRBV6-5 and TRBJ1-3; no definite D call. The germline gives CDR1 MNHEY, CDR2 SVGAGI. The CDR3 loop spans 14 amino acids. V lost 2 bases and J 1 base, leaving 6 bases between the germline ends. The CDR3 here is CASSYGGSGNTIYF. The CDR3 region has the DNA TGTGCCAGCAGTTACGGTGGATCTGGAAACACCATATATTTT.

The DNA of the CDR3 is TGCGCCAGCAGCCGCCGATCGTCGGTTCGGCACCTGGCAACTAATGAAAAACTGTTTTTT. Translation: CASSRRSSVRHLATNEKLFF. The gene calls are TRBV4-3 and TRBJ1-4; no clear D gene. Between the trimmed V and J ends, which lost 4 bases and 0 bases, there was a span of 24 bases. CDR1 LGHNA and CDR2 YSLEER come from the germline V gene. This CDR3 comprises 20 residues.

The rearrangement uses TRBV11-2 and TRBJ2-4; TRBD1 aligns across 8 bases. V was clipped by 5 bases and J by 4 bases; unmatched bases: 7. Germline values: CDR1 SGHAT, CDR2 FQNNGV. This CDR3 is 15 amino acids long. The CDR3 reads CASSATTGEKNIQYF. As DNA, the CDR3 is TGTGCCAGCAGCGCGACGACAGGGGAAAAAAACATTCAGTACTTC. The whole variable domain, filled in from reference TRBV11-2 and TRBJ2-4, reads EAGVAQSPRYKIIEKRQSVAFWCNPISGHATLYWYQQILGQGPKLLIQFQNNGVVDDSQLPKDRFSAERLKGVDSTLKIQPAKLEDSAVYLCASSATTGEKNIQYFGAGTRLSVL.

The chain joins TRBV2 to TRBJ1-3, with TRBD1 as a possible D gene (5 bases). The V end was cut by 4 bases, the J end by 4 bases, with 14 bases between. From germline, CDR1 is SNHLY and CDR2 FYNNEI. The CDR3 has 15 residues. CDR3 residues: CASSGQSSSGNTIYF. CDR3 nucleotide sequence: TGTGCCAGCAGTGGACAGTCCTCTTCGGGAAACACCATATATTTT.

This clone was seen a handful of times. Because it lacks the conserved phenylalanine or tryptophan at the end, this CDR3 is likely a read error. J is TRBJ1-2 and V is TRBV6-5; unclear D gene. V shed 0 bases and J shed 6 bases, with 11 bases lying between them. This CDR3 has 14 residues. Germline assignment: CDR1 MNHEY and CDR2 SVGAGI. Here the CDR3 reads CASSYSGKENGYTL. The CDR3 coding sequence is TGTGCCAGCAGTTACTCTGGGAAGGAAAATGGCTACACCCTC.

This clone was seen more than once but under ten times. The V gene is TRBV5-1, the J gene TRBJ2-5; D not certain. The CDR3 has 14 amino acids. The V end was cut by 1 base, the J end by 2 bases, with 9 bases between. Germline values: CDR1 SGHRS, CDR2 YFSETQ. The CDR3 sequence: CASSLKAGQETQYF. CDR3 bases: TGCGCCAGCAGCTTGAAGGCAGGACAAGAGACCCAGTACTTC.

The rearrangement links TRBV2 to TRBJ2-2; 10 nucleotides match TRBD1. Germline trimming cut 8 bases from V and 7 bases from J; bases unmatched to any gene: 10. The CDR3 extends over 15 amino acids. The V gene's germline CDR1 is SNHLY and CDR2 FYNNEI. This chain's CDR3 is CASQPTGGPSGELFF. CDR3 DNA: TGTGCCAGCCAACCGACAGGGGGCCCGAGCGGGGAGCTGTTTTTT.

This sequence joins TRBV4-3 and TRBJ2-3; TRBD1 is a possible D gene (5 bases). V gave up 0 bases and J gave up 6 bases, with 16 bases separating them. The CDR3 totals 16 residues. Germline V CDR1 and CDR2: LGHNA, YSLEER. CDR3 protein: CASSQELAGLTDTQYF. Here the CDR3 DNA reads TGCGCCAGCAGCCAAGAGTTGGCAGGGCTAACGGATACGCAGTATTTT.

The genes are TRBV6-5 and TRBJ1-2; D gene uncertain. The CDR3 is 14 residues long. Germline-derived CDR1 and CDR2 are MNHEY and SVGAGI. Trimming took 0 bases from V and 0 from J, leaving 5 bases between them. The CDR3 here is CASSYSPSNYGYTF. CDR3 nucleotides: TGTGCCAGCAGTTACTCCCCTTCTAACTATGGCTACACCTTC.

This clone was found a few times. The rearrangement uses TRBV19 and TRBJ2-7; 11 nucleotides match TRBD2. Germline CDR1 is LNHDA and CDR2 is SQIVND (reference sequence). The CDR3 is made up of 13 amino acids. The V segment lost 9 bases and the J segment 2 bases; nucleotides outside the gene matches: 3. For the CDR3, the DNA is TGTGCCAGCACTAGCGGGGGACCCTACGAGCAGTACTTC. The encoded protein is CASTSGGPYEQYF.

The V and J genes are TRBV4-3 and TRBJ1-1; D remains ambiguous. This CDR3 spans 14 amino acids. Germline V gene lookup returns CDR1 LGHNA and CDR2 YSLEER. Trimming removed 0 bases from V and 5 bases from J, with 10 bases in between. The CDR3 is CASSQDGPRTEAFF. In nucleotides, the CDR3 is TGCGCCAGCAGCCAAGACGGACCCAGAACTGAAGCTTTCTTT.

This clone was seen more than once but under ten times. The genes are TRBV13 and TRBJ2-5; no reliable D call. The CDR3 length is 14 residues. Per the germline V gene, CDR1 is PRHDT and CDR2 is FYEKMQ (reference sequence). V lost 5 bases and J 1 base, leaving 11 bases between the germline ends. This chain's CDR3 is CASSATGFQETQYF. The DNA for the CDR3 is TGTGCCAGCAGCGCCACGGGCTTCCAAGAGACCCAGTACTTC.

The CDR3 is CASSVVGLAGGTQVTDTQYF. The CDR3 nucleotides read TGTGCCAGCAGCGTAGTGGGACTAGCGGGGGGGACACAAGTCACAGATACGCAGTATTTT. V usage is TRBV9 and J usage is TRBJ2-3; 16 nucleotides agree with TRBD2. The germline V gene has CDR1 SGDLS and CDR2 YYNGEE. V gave up 0 bases and J gave up 2 bases; unmatched junction bases: 9. The CDR3 is made up of 20 amino acids.

This clone has only a few counts. The chain has TRBV14 and TRBJ2-2, with no clear D. This CDR3 comprises 13 residues. The V end was cut by 7 bases, the J end by 2 bases, with 8 bases between. In germline, CDR1 is SGHDN, CDR2 FVKESK. The CDR3 coding sequence is TGTGCCAGCAAGGGATATAACACCGGGGAGCTGTTTTTT. Translating gives CASKGYNTGELFF.

The chain employs TRBV18 and TRBJ2-5; 7 bases fit TRBD1. The V segment lost 4 bases and the J segment 2 bases; nucleotides outside the gene matches: 4. The CDR3 runs to 14 residues. The V gene's germline CDR1 is KGHSH and CDR2 LQKENI. CDR3 in DNA: TGTGCCAGCTCACTAGGGACAGTACAAGAGACCCAGTACTTC. Its translation is CASSLGTVQETQYF.

V gene TRBV7-9 combines with J gene TRBJ2-1; TRBD2 agrees at 7 bases. With 5 bases clipped from V and 7 bases from J, the junction kept 14 bases outside the gene matches. Germline V gene data show CDR1 as SEHNR and CDR2 as FQNEAQ (reference sequence). The CDR3 has 16 amino acids. The CDR3 protein is CASSHRALADQNEQFF. The DNA of the CDR3 is TGTGCCAGCAGCCACCGTGCGCTAGCGGACCAAAATGAGCAGTTCTTC.

The chain employs TRBV9 and TRBJ1-1, with D perhaps matching TRBD1 (5 bases). V dropped 0 bases and J dropped 6 bases, with 9 bases sitting between them. In germline, CDR1 is SGDLS, CDR2 YYNGEE. The CDR3 runs to 13 residues. The CDR3: CASSVGVGAEAFF. The CDR3 bases are TGTGCCAGCAGCGTAGGGGTAGGGGCTGAAGCTTTCTTT. Supplemented by reference TRBV9 and TRBJ1-1, the full variable domain reads DSGVTQTPKHLITATGQRVTLRCSPRSGDLSVYWYQQSLDQGLQFLIQYYNGEERAKGNILERFSAQQFPDLHSELNLSSLELGDSALYFCASSVGVGAEAFFGQGTRLTVV.

The V gene is TRBV27, the J gene TRBJ1-5; D uncertain. The germline V and J ends were trimmed by 3 bases and 4 bases, with 10 bases remaining between them. Germline CDR1 MNHEY, CDR2 SMNVEV (reference sequence). The CDR3 totals 14 residues. The CDR3 region is CASSLGTSNQPQHF. CDR3 coding DNA: TGTGCCAGCAGTTTGGGTACTTCTAATCAGCCCCAGCATTTT.

The J gene is TRBJ2-1, the V gene TRBV18; 16 bases align to TRBD2. The length of the CDR3 is 19 residues. V shed 0 bases, J shed 0 bases, and the junction held 2 bases outside the gene matches. Germline lookup yields CDR1 KGHSH and CDR2 LQKENI. CDR3 coding DNA: TGTGCCAGCTCACCACCGGGACTAGCGGGGGGGTCCTCCTACAATGAGCAGTTCTTC. Protein: CASSPPGLAGGSSYNEQFF. Variable domain in full (rest from reference TRBV18 and TRBJ2-1): NAGVMQNPRHLVRRRGQEARLRCSPMKGHSHVYWYRQLPEEGLKFMVYLQKENIIDESGMPKERFSAEFPKEGPSILRIQQVVRGDSAAYFCASSPPGLAGGSSYNEQFFGPGTRLTVL.

The chain carries TRBV2 and TRBJ2-7, with D possibly matching TRBD2 (7 bases). With 1 base removed from V and 5 bases from J, the gap between germline ends came to 15 bases. The CDR3 runs to 15 residues. Germline-derived CDR1 and CDR2 are SNHLY and FYNNEI. This CDR3 reads CASSEGGGRDDEQYF. In DNA form, the CDR3 reads TGTGCCAGCAGTGAAGGGGGGGGCAGGGACGACGAGCAGTACTTC.

This sequence joins TRBV19 and TRBJ2-3, with D perhaps assigned TRBD1 or TRBD2 (6 bases each). V lost 0 bases and J 2 bases, leaving 12 bases between the germline ends. Per the germline V gene, CDR1 is LNHDA and CDR2 is SQIVND (reference sequence). This CDR3 contains 16 residues. CDR3 nucleotides: TGTGCCAGTAGTATAGAGTCGGGGGCCCTCACAGATACGCAGTATTTT. As protein: CASSIESGALTDTQYF.

This clone showed up just a few times. The chain uses TRBV4-3 and TRBJ2-1; 9 bases fit TRBD1. The length of the CDR3 is 15 residues. V was pared by 4 bases and J by 4 bases, with 5 bases of the junction left unmatched. The germline gives CDR1 LGHNA, CDR2 YSLEER. CDR3 DNA sequence: TGCGCCAGCAGCCGGCCGGGACAGGGATACAATGAGCAGTTCTTC. Translated, it gives CASSRPGQGYNEQFF.

This clone came up a few times. J is TRBJ2-2 and V is TRBV5-1, with 10 bases matching TRBD1. This CDR3 contains 16 residues. J lost 4 bases, V lost 1 base, and 4 bases had no gene match. Germline V gene data show CDR1 as SGHRS and CDR2 as YFSETQ. The CDR3 protein is CASSLSWTGGTGELFF. The DNA of the CDR3 is TGCGCCAGCAGCTTGAGTTGGACAGGGGGCACCGGGGAGCTGTTTTTT.

This clone was counted only a few times. The rearrangement joins TRBV5-1 to TRBJ2-5, with D perhaps TRBD1 (5 bases). V dropped 2 bases and J dropped 5 bases, with 13 bases sitting between them. This CDR3 comprises 14 residues. Germline CDR1 and CDR2: SGHRS and YFSETQ. In nucleotides, the CDR3 is TGCGCCAGCAGCTTCGCAGGGAAAGGGGAGACCCAGTACTTC. Its protein product is CASSFAGKGETQYF.

This clone was observed a handful of times. V and J are TRBV6-5 and TRBJ1-6, with TRBD1 matching 8 bases. This CDR3 is built from 15 residues. Germline assignment: CDR1 MNHEY and CDR2 SVGAGI. With V trimmed by 6 bases and J by 9 bases, 10 bases remained unmatched. CDR3 in amino acids: CASRPRTGFLSPLHF. CDR3 nucleotides: TGTGCCAGCAGACCCCGGACAGGGTTTCTTTCACCCCTCCACTTT.

The table lists this clone with a few counts. For the CDR3, the DNA is TGTGCCAGCAGTTACTCGTCAGGCGAGCAGTACTTC. It codes for CASSYSSGEQYF. The chain combines TRBV6-5 with TRBJ2-7; D unresolved. CDR1 is MNHEY and CDR2 is SVGAGI in the germline V gene. V lost 0 bases and J 6 bases, leaving 6 bases between the germline ends. The CDR3 sequence is 12 residues long.

The rearrangement links TRBV19 to TRBJ1-5, with D hard to call. This CDR3 is 15 amino acids long. Trimming removed 0 bases at V and 9 bases at J, with 15 bases between. CDR1 and CDR2 (germline): LNHDA, SQIVND (reference sequence). The CDR3 protein is CASSIDGMLISPQHF. Here the CDR3 DNA reads TGTGCCAGTAGTATAGACGGAATGTTAATCTCGCCCCAGCATTTT.